This T cell receptor beta chain was sequenced during a study of T-cell memory formation after mild COVID-19. Findings of the study overall: Pre-infection memory harbored some responding clones, suggesting cross-reactive memory joined.

The V end lost 5 bases, the J end lost 6 bases, and 10 bases lay between the germline ends. Germline V gene lookup returns CDR1 SGHDN and CDR2 FVKESK. This CDR3 spans 13 amino acids. This clonotype showed up just a few times. Its antigen remains unidentified. Sample barcodes and UMIs were carried by the TCR alpha and TCR beta cDNA libraries that 5'RACE generated with constant-segment primers. One entry per CDR3 protein, called by TCRdb with MiXCR from the 5' RACE reads. The table shows hundreds of thousands of distinct CDR3 sequences, with roughly 20% occurring only once. Material for sequencing was PBMCs or a T cell subset sorted from them (not recorded which). This receptor was obtained from an adult woman who had mild COVID-19 (a few samples of this study predate the infection). Cell type and time point are not known. The V call is TRBV14, the J call TRBJ2-2; no reliable D call. DNA for the CDR3: TGTGCCAGCAGCTGGAGTCTCGCCGGGGAGCTGTTTTTT. It translates to CASSWSLAGELFF.